The source of this TCR beta chain is a study of OX40 agonist ivuxolimab in advanced cancers. Sequenced by immunoSEQ multiplex PCR; TCRdb stores in-frame clones only, minus some. The table includes about 150,000 clones, roughly 94% detected once. Germline CDR1 and CDR2: WSHSY and SAAADI. Trimming shortened V by 10 bases and J by 1 base, and 14 bases separated the two germline ends. CDR3 length equals 14 residues. The receptor was derived from an adult with an advanced solid tumor such as melanoma, head and neck, liver or kidney cancer. The chain is built from TRBV10-2 and TRBJ1-3, with D possibly being TRBD1 (6 bases). This material consisted of CD4+ or CD8+ T cells sorted from blood, taken in a trial of the OX40 agonist ivuxolimab. The CDR3 protein is CAIKQGNSGNTIYF. CDR3 coding DNA: TGCGCCATCAAGCAGGGGAATTCTGGAAACACCATATATTTT.